These T cell receptor beta chains were read from a single sample in a study of blood T cell repertoires in COVID-19. Libraries were prepared by immunoSEQ multiplex PCR; TCRdb keeps only in-frame clonotypes and omits some of them. Of 200,000 to 300,000 clones in the sample, about 88% were seen once. The sequenced sample consisted of peripheral blood. The receptor source for this set is a woman in her fifties or sixties with COVID-19, enrolled during active disease. CDR3s include the opening cysteine and the closing phenylalanine or tryptophan. D genes are given only for firm matches. Clone size is not always given. Where it is, it says once, few, many or a class for expanded clones.

-,TRBJ1-5,TRBV6-5,-,TGTGCCAGCAGTTACTCGGGAGTTAATCAGCCCCAGCATTTT,CASSYSGVNQPQHF
-,TRBJ2-7,TRBV18,-,TGTGCCAGCTCACCACTTTCCGGACAAGGAACCTACGAGCAGTACTTC,CASSPLSGQGTYEQYF
-,TRBJ1-4,TRBV2,once,TGTGCCAGCAGCTCAGGATCGGCTACGCCCGAAAAACTGTTTTTT,CASSSGSATPEKLFF
-,TRBJ1-4,TRBV6-5,-,TGTGCCAGCAGTCACCAGTTGGAAAAACTGTTTTTT,CASSHQLEKLFF
-,TRBJ1-1,TRBV7-6,-,TGTGCCAGCAGCTTAGTGGGGCACACTGAAGCTTTCTTT,CASSLVGHTEAFF
-,TRBJ1-1,TRBV5-1,-,TGCGCCAGCAGCCGGGGGGGCCCCACTGAAGCTTTCTTT,CASSRGGPTEAFF
-,TRBJ2-7,TRBV19,-,TGTGCCTTACGGGGCCAGGGGAGTGATAGTTTCGGCGAGCAGTACTTC,CALRGQGSDSFGEQYF
-,TRBJ1-5,TRBV11-3,-,TGTGCCAGCAGCTTAGATTACGGAACGGGGTTTCAGCCCCAGCATTTT,CASSLDYGTGFQPQHF
-,TRBJ1-2,TRBV14,-,TGTGCCAGCAGCCAAGAGGTCAGGTGGGGGGACTACACCTTC,CASSQEVRWGDYTF
-,TRBJ2-1,TRBV6-5,-,TGTGCCAGCAGCGCGGAACTCTCCTACAATGAGCAGTTCTTC,CASSAELSYNEQFF
-,TRBJ1-5,TRBV4-2,-,TGTGCCAGCAGCCAAGTACGGGCAGGGGCTCACTCGGTTCATTTT,CASSQVRAGAHSVHF
-,TRBJ1-6,TRBV5-1,-,TGCGCCAGCAGCTTGAGGACCTCCGGCGGGAATTCACCCCTCCACTTT,CASSLRTSGGNSPLHF
TRBD1,TRBJ2-1,TRBV5-1,-,TGCGCCAGCAGCGACGACAGGGGAGCCGTCAATGAGCAGTTCTTC,CASSDDRGAVNEQFF
TRBD1,TRBJ2-7,TRBV27,-,TGTGCCTCTTGGGACAGGGGCAGGTACGAGCAGTACTTC,CASWDRGRYEQYF
-,TRBJ1-6,TRBV5-1,-,TGCGCCAGCAGCTTAGAGGGGGTCCCGAATTCACCCCTCCACTTT,CASSLEGVPNSPLHF
-,TRBJ1-6,TRBV9,-,TGTGCCAGCAGCGTAGAAGGGGGAGTCCGTAATTCACCCCTCCACTTT,CASSVEGGVRNSPLHF
-,TRBJ1-5,TRBV7-2,-,TGTGCCAGCAGCTTAAGAGACGGCCCAAGCGGGCAGCCCCAGCATTTT,CASSLRDGPSGQPQHF
TRBD2,TRBJ2-1,TRBV18,-,TGTGCCAGCTCAGGCTGGTCTAGCGGGAGGGTTGAGCAGTTCTTC,CASSGWSSGRVEQFF
-,TRBJ1-1,TRBV4-1,few,TGCGCCAGCAGCCAACTCAACACTGAAGCTTTCTTT,CASSQLNTEAFF
TRBD2,TRBJ2-7,TRBV27,-,TGTGCCAGCAGTTCAAGTTTGGGGGGGAGCTACGAGCAGTACTTC,CASSSSLGGSYEQYF
TRBD1,TRBJ1-1,TRBV24-1,-,TGTGCCCCTCAGCAGGGGGCGCTAAACACTGAAGCTTTCTTT,CAPQQGALNTEAFF
TRBD2,TRBJ2-5,TRBV7-3,-,TGTGCCAGCAGCCCGTCCGGACTAGCGGGAGAGGGAGAGACCCAGTACTTC,CASSPSGLAGEGETQYF
TRBD1,TRBJ1-2,TRBV6-5,-,TGTGCCAGCAGTCGCAAGGGGGCAAACTATGGCTACACCTTC,CASSRKGANYGYTF
TRBD1,TRBJ1-6,TRBV19,-,TGTGCCAGTAGTATACGAACCGGGACAGCCAATTCACCCCTCCACTTT,CASSIRTGTANSPLHF
TRBD1,TRBJ1-1,TRBV30,once,TGTGCCTGGAGTACTCGACAGGGCGACACTGAAGCTTTCTTT,CAWSTRQGDTEAFF
TRBD1,TRBJ2-3,TRBV6-2/TRBV6-3,-,TGTGCCAGCAGTCTGACAGGGGCAGATACGCAGTATTTT,CASSLTGADTQYF
TRBD1,TRBJ1-3,TRBV5-4,-,TGTGCCAGCAGCAAGACAGGGGGTACCTCTGGAAACACCATATATTTT,CASSKTGGTSGNTIYF
TRBD1,TRBJ1-1,TRBV29-1,-,TGCAGCGTTGGCACAGGGGGCTCGAACACTGAAGCTTTCTTT,CSVGTGGSNTEAFF
-,TRBJ1-1,TRBV30,-,TGTGCCTGGAGTGGGGTAGGAGGCACTGAAGCTTTCTTT,CAWSGVGGTEAFF
TRBD2,TRBJ2-3,TRBV5-4,-,TGTGCCAGCAGCCGAGCGGGAGGAGCAGATACGCAGTATTTT,CASSRAGGADTQYF
-,TRBJ2-2,TRBV28,-,TGTGCCAGCTCTGACGGGGCGGGGACCGGGGAGCTGTTTTTT,CASSDGAGTGELFF
-,TRBJ1-1,TRBV29-1,-,TGCAGCTACCTAGTCACAGGCGGTACGAAATCTAGGGCTTTCTTT,CSYLVTGGTKSRAFF
TRBD1,TRBJ2-4,TRBV30,-,TGTGCGGTGATACCGGGACAGGGTTTAGCCAAAAACATTCAGTACTTC,CAVIPGQGLAKNIQYF
TRBD1,TRBJ2-1,TRBV9,-,TGTGCCAGCAGCGTAGGGGGGCAGACAGGGTTTGGGCAGTTCTTC,CASSVGGQTGFGQFF
-,TRBJ1-2,TRBV19,-,TGTGCCAGTAGTATTCGGGATAACTATGGCTACACCTTC,CASSIRDNYGYTF
-,TRBJ1-5,TRBV12-3/TRBV12-4,-,TGTGCCAGCAGTCTCAGAGAGGGACAGCCCCAGCATTTT,CASSLREGQPQHF
-,TRBJ2-5,TRBV6-1,-,TGTGCCAGCAGTGAAATAGGGGGGGGAGAGACCCAGTACTTC,CASSEIGGGETQYF
TRBD1,TRBJ1-2,TRBV3-1/TRBV3-2,-,TGTGCCAGCAGCCAAACCCAACAGGGGGCACACTATGGCTACACCTTC,CASSQTQQGAHYGYTF
TRBD1,TRBJ2-2,TRBV28,once,TGTGCCAGCAGTGAATCGGGACAGGGAAACACCGGGGAGCTGTTTTTT,CASSESGQGNTGELFF
TRBD2,TRBJ2-2,TRBV7-8,-,TGTGCCAGCAGCTTACCCCCTAGCGGTTCGAACACCGGGGAGCTGTTTTTT,CASSLPPSGSNTGELFF
TRBD1,TRBJ2-7,TRBV6-5,-,TGTGCCAGCAGCCTTGGACAGGAAAGTTTATACGAGCAGTACTTC,CASSLGQESLYEQYF
TRBD1,TRBJ1-5,TRBV28,-,TGTGCCAGCAGCCTCCTACAGGGGGCGAGGCAGCCCCAGCATTTT,CASSLLQGARQPQHF
-,TRBJ2-1,TRBV9,-,TGTGCCAGCAGCGAACAGGGAATTCCATACAATGAGCAGTTCTTC,CASSEQGIPYNEQFF
TRBD2,TRBJ2-1,TRBV7-2,-,TGTGCCAGCAGCCCGGCTAGCGGGAGTTTAAGGAATGAGCAGTTCTTC,CASSPASGSLRNEQFF
-,TRBJ2-7,TRBV6-5,-,TGTGCCAGCAGTTCCCGACGGGAAACCTACGAGCAGTACTTC,CASSSRRETYEQYF
TRBD2,TRBJ2-5,TRBV7-9,once,TGTGCCAGCAGCCAAGGACTAGCGGGAGAGGGAGAGACCCAGTACTTC,CASSQGLAGEGETQYF
-,TRBJ2-2,TRBV19,-,TGTGCCAGTACTTCTCTCAGGCCCGGGGAGCTGTTTTTT,CASTSLRPGELFF
TRBD1,TRBJ1-2,TRBV28,-,TGTGCCAGCAGTTTCCCCAGGGGGCGCGACTATGGCTACACCTTC,CASSFPRGRDYGYTF
TRBD1,TRBJ2-7,TRBV19,-,TGTGCCAGTAGCCCCCTCGGTACAGGGGCCTACGAGCAGTACTTC,CASSPLGTGAYEQYF
TRBD2,TRBJ2-2,TRBV27,-,TGTGCCAGCATGGGACTAGCGCCGAGAGGGGAGCTGTTTTTT,CASMGLAPRGELFF
TRBD1,TRBJ1-2,TRBV5-1,-,TGCGCCAGCAGCAGCGGGACAGGGGCACGGTATGGCTACACCTTC,CASSSGTGARYGYTF
-,TRBJ2-3,TRBV9,-,TGTGCCAGCAGCGCGCCTTTGTACGGTAACACAGATACGCAGTATTTT,CASSAPLYGNTDTQYF
TRBD1,TRBJ1-1,TRBV18,-,TGTGCCAGCTCACCCGGACAGGGGAACACTGAAGCTTTCTTT,CASSPGQGNTEAFF
TRBD2,TRBJ2-1,TRBV14,-,TGTGCCAGCAGCTTTCGTCCGGGACTAGTTTTGAAGAGCTCCTACAATGAGCAGTTCTTC,CASSFRPGLVLKSSYNEQFF
TRBD2,TRBJ2-1,TRBV7-9,-,TGTGCCAGCAGCAAACAACTAGCGGGAGGCTACAATGAGCAGTTCTTC,CASSKQLAGGYNEQFF